The present entry profiles one T cell receptor (beta chain) with its context. The antigen is unknown. Control samples were healthy donors' buffy coats. This sample is part of a study of STAT5B mutations in CD4+ large granular lymphocyte leukemia. Study-wide findings and caveats: 8/27 top patient clones versus 2/35 control clones were TRBV06-family.

Looked up from germline, CDR1 is MNHEY and CDR2 is SVGAGI. The CDR3 runs 12 residues. V gave up 6 bases and J gave up 0 bases, with 5 bases separating them. Sequencing was at survey level. Per the original data handling: Lowest detectable productive clonotype frequency was 2.59 x 10-5. Method: immunoSEQ multiplex PCR; TCRdb's copy keeps in-frame clones and lacks some. The V and J calls and clone size were taken over from that table, and D and trimming were inferred from the DNA. Here the sample spans 40,000 to 45,000 clones, more than 80% being singletons. This rearrangement joins TRBV6-5 to TRBJ1-1; D call uncertain. This TCR was recovered from a human donor in good health. Source material: CD4+ T cells from blood buffy coats. DNA for the CDR3: TGTGCCAGCAGCCACATGAACACTGAAGCTTTCTTT. It translates to CASSHMNTEAFF.